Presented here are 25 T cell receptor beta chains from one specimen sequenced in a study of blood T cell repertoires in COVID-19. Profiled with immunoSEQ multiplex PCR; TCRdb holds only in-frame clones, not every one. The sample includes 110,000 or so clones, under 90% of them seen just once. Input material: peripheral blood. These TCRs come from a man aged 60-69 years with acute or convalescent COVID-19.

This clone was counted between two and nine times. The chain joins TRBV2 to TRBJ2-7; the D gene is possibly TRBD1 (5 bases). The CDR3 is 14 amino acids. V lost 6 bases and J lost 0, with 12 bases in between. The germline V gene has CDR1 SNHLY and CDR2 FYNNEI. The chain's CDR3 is CASSARQSSYEQYF. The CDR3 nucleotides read TGTGCCAGCAGCGCCCGACAGAGCTCCTACGAGCAGTACTTC.

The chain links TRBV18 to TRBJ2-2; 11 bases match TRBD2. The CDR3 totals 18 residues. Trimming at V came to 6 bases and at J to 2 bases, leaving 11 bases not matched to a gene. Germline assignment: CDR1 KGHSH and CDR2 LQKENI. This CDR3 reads CASSRALAGGPNTGELFF. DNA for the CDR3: TGTGCCAGCTCTCGAGCCTTAGCGGGAGGGCCTAACACCGGGGAGCTGTTTTTT.

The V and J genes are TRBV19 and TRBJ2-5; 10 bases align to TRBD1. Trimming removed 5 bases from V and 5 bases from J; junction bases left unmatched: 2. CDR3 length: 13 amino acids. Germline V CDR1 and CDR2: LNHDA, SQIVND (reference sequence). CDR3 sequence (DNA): TGTGCCAGTAGTTCGGGACAGGGGGAGACCCAGTACTTC. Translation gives CASSSGQGETQYF.

The chain's CDR3 is CASSIRGDEQFF. The CDR3, as DNA: TGTGCCAGTAGTATAAGAGGAGATGAGCAGTTCTTC. The chain uses TRBV19 and TRBJ2-1; the D is unclear. CDR1 LNHDA and CDR2 SQIVND come from the germline V gene (reference sequence). The CDR3 contains 12 residues. The V end was cut by 2 bases, the J end by 8 bases, with 7 bases between. Variable domain in full (rest from reference TRBV19 and TRBJ2-1): DGGITQSPKYLFRKEGQNVTLSCEQNLNHDAMYWYRQDPGQGLRLIYYSQIVNDFQKGDIAEGYSVSREKKESFPLTVTSAQKNPTAFYLCASSIRGDEQFFGPGTRLTVL.

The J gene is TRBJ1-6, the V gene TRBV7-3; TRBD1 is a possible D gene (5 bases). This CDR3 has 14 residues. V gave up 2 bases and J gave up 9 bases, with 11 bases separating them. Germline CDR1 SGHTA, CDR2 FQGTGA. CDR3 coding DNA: TGTGCCAGCAGCTTAGCAGGTCAGGGTTCACCCCTCCACTTT. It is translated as CASSLAGQGSPLHF.

Here the CDR3 DNA reads TGTGCCAGTAGTATGGCCCAGGGAGGAAACACCATATATTTT. Amino acids: CASSMAQGGNTIYF. The chain has TRBV19 and TRBJ1-3; TRBD1 might be the D (5 bases). In germline, CDR1 is LNHDA, CDR2 SQIVND (reference sequence). Between the trimmed V and J ends, which lost 3 bases and 4 bases, there was a span of 10 bases. CDR3 size: 14 residues.

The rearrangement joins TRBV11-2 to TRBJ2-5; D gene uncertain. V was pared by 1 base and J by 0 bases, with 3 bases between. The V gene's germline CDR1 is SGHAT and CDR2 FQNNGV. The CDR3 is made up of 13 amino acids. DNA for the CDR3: TGTGCCAGCAGCTTAGGAGACCAAGAGACCCAGTACTTC. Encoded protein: CASSLGDQETQYF.

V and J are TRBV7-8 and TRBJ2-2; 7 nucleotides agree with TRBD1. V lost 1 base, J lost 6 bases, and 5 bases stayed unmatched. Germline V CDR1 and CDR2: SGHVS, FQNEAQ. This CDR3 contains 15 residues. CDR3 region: CASSLDPGGSGELFF. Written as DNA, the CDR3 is TGTGCCAGCAGCTTAGACCCAGGGGGTTCCGGGGAGCTGTTTTTT.

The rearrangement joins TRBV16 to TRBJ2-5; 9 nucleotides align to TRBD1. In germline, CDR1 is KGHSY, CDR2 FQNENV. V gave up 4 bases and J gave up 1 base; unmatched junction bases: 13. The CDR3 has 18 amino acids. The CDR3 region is CASSRTLLGQGFQETQYF. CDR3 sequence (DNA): TGTGCCAGCAGCCGGACTTTACTGGGACAGGGTTTCCAAGAGACCCAGTACTTC.

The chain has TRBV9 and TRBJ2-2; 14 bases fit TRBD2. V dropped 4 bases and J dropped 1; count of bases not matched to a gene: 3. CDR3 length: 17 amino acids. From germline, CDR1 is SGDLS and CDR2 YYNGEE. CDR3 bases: TGTGCCAGCAGCAAGGGACTAGCGGGAGTGAACACCGGGGAGCTGTTTTTT. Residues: CASSKGLAGVNTGELFF.

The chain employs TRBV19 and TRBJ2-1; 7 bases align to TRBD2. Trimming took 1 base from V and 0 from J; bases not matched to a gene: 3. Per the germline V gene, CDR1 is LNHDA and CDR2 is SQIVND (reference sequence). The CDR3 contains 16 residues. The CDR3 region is CASSIGVAGSYNEQFF. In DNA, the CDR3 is TGTGCCAGTAGTATAGGGGTAGCGGGCTCCTACAATGAGCAGTTCTTC.

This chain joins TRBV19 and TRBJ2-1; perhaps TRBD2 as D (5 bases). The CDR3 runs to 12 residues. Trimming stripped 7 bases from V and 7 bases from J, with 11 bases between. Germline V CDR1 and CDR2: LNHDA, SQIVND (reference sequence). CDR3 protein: CASKDPGNEQFF. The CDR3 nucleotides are TGTGCCAGTAAGGACCCGGGGAATGAGCAGTTCTTC.

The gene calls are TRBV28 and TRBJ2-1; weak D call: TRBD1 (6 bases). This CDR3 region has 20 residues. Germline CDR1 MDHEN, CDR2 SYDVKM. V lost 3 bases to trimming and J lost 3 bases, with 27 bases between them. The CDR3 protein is CASSFPSTGDTPVGYNEQFF. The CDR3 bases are TGTGCCAGCAGTTTCCCCTCCACCGGGGACACCCCGGTGGGCTACAATGAGCAGTTCTTC.

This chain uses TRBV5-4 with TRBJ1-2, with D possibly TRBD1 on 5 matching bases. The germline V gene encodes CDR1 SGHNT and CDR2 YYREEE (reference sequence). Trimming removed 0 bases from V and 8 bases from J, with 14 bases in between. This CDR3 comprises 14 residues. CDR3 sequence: CASSLGTGPGGYTF. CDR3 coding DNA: TGTGCCAGCAGCTTGGGTACAGGCCCGGGCGGCTACACCTTC.

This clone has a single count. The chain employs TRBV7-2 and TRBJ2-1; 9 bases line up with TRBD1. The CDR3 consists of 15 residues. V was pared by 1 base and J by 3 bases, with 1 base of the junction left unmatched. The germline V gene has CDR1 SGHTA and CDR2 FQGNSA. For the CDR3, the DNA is TGTGCCAGCAGCTTAGGGGGACAGGGCTACAATGAGCAGTTCTTC. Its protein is CASSLGGQGYNEQFF.

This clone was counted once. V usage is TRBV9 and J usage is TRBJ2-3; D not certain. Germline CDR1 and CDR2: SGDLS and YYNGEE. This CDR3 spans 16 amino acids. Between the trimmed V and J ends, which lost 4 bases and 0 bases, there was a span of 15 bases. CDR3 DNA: TGTGCCAGCAGCTTCCCCGTACTATATAGCACAGATACGCAGTATTTT. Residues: CASSFPVLYSTDTQYF.

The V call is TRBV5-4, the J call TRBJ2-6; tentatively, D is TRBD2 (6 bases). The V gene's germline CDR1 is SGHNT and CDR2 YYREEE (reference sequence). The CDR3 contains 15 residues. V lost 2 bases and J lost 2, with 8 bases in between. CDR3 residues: CASSFGGTGANVLTF. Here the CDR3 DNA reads TGTGCCAGCAGCTTCGGCGGGACTGGGGCCAACGTCCTGACTTTC.

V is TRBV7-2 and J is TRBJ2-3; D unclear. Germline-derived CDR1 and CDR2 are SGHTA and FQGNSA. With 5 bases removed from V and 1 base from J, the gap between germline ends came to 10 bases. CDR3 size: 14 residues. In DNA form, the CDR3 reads TGTGCCAGCAGCCAAAGCTTCCGCACAGATACGCAGTATTTT. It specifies CASSQSFRTDTQYF.

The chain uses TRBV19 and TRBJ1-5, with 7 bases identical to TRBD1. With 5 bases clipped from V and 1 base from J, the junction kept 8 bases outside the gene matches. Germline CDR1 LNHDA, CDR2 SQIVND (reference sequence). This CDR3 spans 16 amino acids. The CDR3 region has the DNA TGTGCCAGTAGTCTCCAACGACAGGGCAGCAATCAGCCCCAGCATTTT. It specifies CASSLQRQGSNQPQHF.

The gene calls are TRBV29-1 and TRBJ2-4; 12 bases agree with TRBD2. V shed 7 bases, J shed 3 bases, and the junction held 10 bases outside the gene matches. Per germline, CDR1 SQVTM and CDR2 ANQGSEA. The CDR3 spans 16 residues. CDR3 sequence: CSARTSGAIGKNIQYF. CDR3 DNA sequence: TGCAGCGCAAGGACTAGCGGGGCTATCGGCAAAAACATTCAGTACTTC.

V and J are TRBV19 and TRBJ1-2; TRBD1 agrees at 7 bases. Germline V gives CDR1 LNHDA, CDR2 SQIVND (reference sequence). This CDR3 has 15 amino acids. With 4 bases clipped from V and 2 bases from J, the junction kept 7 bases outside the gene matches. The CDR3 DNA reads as TGTGCCAGTAGTACCGACAGGGCTCGGAACTATGGCTACACCTTC. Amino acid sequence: CASSTDRARNYGYTF. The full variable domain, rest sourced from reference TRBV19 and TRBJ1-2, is DGGITQSPKYLFRKEGQNVTLSCEQNLNHDAMYWYRQDPGQGLRLIYYSQIVNDFQKGDIAEGYSVSREKKESFPLTVTSAQKNPTAFYLCASSTDRARNYGYTFGSGTRLTVV.

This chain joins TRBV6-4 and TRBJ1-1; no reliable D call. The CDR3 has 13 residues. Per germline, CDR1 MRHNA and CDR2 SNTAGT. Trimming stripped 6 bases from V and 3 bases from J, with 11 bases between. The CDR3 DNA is TGTGCCAGCAGGTCCCGCCGGGACACTGAAGCTTTCTTT. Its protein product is CASRSRRDTEAFF.

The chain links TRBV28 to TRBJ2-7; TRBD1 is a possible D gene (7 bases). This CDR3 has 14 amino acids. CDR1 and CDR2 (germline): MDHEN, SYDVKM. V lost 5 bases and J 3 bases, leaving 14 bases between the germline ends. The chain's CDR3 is CASSPAGQNYEQYF. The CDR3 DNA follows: TGTGCCAGCAGTCCCGCGGGACAGAACTACGAGCAGTACTTC.

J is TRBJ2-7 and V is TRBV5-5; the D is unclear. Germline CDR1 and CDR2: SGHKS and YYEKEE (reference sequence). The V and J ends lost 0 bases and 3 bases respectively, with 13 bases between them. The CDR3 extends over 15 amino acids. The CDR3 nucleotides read TGTGCCAGCAGCTTGGCCGCTGGGCTCAGCTACGAGCAGTACTTC. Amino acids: CASSLAAGLSYEQYF.

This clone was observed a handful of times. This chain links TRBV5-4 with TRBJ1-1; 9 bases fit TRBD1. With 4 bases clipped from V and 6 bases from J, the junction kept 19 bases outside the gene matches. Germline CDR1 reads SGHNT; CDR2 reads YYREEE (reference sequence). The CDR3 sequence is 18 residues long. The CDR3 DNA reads TGTGCCAGCAGCCAACGGGGGCTACAGGGGGCGCAGGAGCCTGAAGCTTTCTTT. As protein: CASSQRGLQGAQEPEAFF.